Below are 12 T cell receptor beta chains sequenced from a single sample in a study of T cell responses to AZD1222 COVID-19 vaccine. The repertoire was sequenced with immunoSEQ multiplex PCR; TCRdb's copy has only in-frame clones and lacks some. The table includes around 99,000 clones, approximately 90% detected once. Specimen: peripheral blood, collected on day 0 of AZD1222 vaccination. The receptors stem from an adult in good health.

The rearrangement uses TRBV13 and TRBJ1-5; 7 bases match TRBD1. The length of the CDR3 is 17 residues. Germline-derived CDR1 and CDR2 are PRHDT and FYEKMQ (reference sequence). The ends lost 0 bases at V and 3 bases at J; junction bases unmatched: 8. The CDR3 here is CASSLGGPGGTNQPQHF. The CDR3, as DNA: TGTGCCAGCAGCTTAGGAGGGCCAGGGGGGACCAATCAGCCCCAGCATTTT.

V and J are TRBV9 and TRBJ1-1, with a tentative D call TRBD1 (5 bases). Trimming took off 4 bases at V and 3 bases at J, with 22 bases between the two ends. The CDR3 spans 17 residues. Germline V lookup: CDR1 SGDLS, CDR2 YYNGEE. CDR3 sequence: CASSSFGRGKEDTEAFF. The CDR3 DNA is TGTGCCAGCAGCTCCTTCGGAAGGGGTAAGGAGGACACTGAAGCTTTCTTT.

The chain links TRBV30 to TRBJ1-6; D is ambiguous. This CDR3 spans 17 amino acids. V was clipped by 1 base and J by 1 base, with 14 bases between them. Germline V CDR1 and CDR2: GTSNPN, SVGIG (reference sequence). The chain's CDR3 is CAWSDQVIGSYNSPLHF. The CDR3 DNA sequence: TGTGCCTGGAGTGATCAGGTCATCGGGTCCTATAATTCACCCCTCCACTTT.

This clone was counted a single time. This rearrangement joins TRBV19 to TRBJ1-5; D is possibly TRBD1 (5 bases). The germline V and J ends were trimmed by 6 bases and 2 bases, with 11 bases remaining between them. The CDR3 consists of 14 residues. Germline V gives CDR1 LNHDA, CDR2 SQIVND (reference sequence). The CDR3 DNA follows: TGTGCCAGTAGATGGGGGGGAGGCAATCAGCCCCAGCATTTT. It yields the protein CASRWGGGNQPQHF.

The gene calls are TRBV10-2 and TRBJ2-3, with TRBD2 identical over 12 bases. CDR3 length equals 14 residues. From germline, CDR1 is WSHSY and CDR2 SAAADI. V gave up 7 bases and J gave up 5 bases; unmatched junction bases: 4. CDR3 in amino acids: CASKTSGRGDTQYF. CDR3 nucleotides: TGCGCCAGCAAGACTAGCGGGAGAGGAGATACGCAGTATTTT.

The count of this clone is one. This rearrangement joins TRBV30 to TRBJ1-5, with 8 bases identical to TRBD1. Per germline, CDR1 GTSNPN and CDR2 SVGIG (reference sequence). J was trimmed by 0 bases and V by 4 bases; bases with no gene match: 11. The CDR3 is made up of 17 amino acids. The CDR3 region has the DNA TGTGCCTGGACTCTACAGGGGGGTTCGGGTAGCAATCAGCCCCAGCATTTT. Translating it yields CAWTLQGGSGSNQPQHF.

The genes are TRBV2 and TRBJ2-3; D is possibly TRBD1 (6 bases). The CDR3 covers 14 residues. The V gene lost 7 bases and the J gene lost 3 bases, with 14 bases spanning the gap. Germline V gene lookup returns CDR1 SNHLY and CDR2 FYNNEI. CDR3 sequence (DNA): TGTGCCAGCACGCTACAGGGTTTGACAGATACGCAGTATTTT. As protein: CASTLQGLTDTQYF.

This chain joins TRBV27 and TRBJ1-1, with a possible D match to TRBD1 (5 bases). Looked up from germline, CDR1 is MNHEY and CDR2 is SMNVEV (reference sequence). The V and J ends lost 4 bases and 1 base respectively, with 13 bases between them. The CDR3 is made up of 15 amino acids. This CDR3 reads CASSSYRGQNTEAFF. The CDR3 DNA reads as TGTGCCAGCAGTTCCTATAGAGGACAGAACACTGAAGCTTTCTTT.

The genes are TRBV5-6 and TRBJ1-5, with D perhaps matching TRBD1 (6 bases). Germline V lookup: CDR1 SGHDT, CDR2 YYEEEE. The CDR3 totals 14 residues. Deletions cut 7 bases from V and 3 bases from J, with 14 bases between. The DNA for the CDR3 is TGTGCCAGCGGCGTGGGGGGCCCCAATCAGCCCCAGCATTTT. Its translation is CASGVGGPNQPQHF.

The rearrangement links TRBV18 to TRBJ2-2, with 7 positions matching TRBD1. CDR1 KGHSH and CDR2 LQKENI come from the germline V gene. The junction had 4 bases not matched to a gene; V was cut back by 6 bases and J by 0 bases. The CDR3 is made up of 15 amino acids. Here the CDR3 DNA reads TGTGCCAGCTCTACAGGGGCGGCGAACACCGGGGAGCTGTTTTTT. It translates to CASSTGAANTGELFF.

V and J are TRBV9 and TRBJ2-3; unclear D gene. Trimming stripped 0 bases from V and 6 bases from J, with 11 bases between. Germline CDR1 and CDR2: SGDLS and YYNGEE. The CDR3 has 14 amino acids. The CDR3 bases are TGTGCCAGCAGCGTAGTGATGACCGGGGATACGCAGTATTTT. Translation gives CASSVVMTGDTQYF.

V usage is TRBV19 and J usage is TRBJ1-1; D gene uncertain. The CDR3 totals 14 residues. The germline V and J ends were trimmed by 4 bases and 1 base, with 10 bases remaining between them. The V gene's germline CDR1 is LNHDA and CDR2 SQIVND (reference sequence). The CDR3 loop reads CASSKVNKNTEAFF. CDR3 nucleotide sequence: TGTGCCAGTAGTAAGGTGAACAAGAACACTGAAGCTTTCTTT.